The 31 T cell receptor beta chains presented below share a single source sample, sequenced in a study of identical twins. TCRdb re-derived calls from the 5' RACE reads in MiXCR, one entry per CDR3 protein. The sample records roughly 250,000 distinct CDR3 sequences, about 7.5% being singletons. Separately, the same data were catalogued under a study of yellow fever vaccine responses in identical twins.

Sequencing was performed on CD8+ T cells sorted from blood. These receptors were obtained from a woman in her late teens or twenties in good health.

The J gene is TRBJ2-1, the V gene TRBV28; D possibly corresponds to TRBD1 (6 bases). Germline V gene sequence: CDR1 MDHEN, CDR2 SYDVKM. CDR3 length: 18 amino acids. V lost 1 base, J lost 1 base, and 17 bases lay in between. The CDR3 sequence: CASSLFGSRGMSYNEQFF. In DNA, the CDR3 is TGTGCCAGCAGTTTATTTGGGAGCAGGGGAATGTCCTACAATGAGCAGTTCTTC.

The CDR3 nucleotides read TGTGCCAGCAGTCCCTCGGGGGGCGGTGAGGGCTACACCTTC. Its protein product is CASSPSGGGEGYTF. This rearrangement joins TRBV12-3 or TRBV12-4 to TRBJ1-2; D perhaps matches TRBD1 (6 bases). This CDR3 spans 14 amino acids. With 5 bases removed from V and 8 bases from J, the gap between germline ends came to 18 bases.

This chain links TRBV20-1 with TRBJ2-1, with D unresolved. The germline gives CDR1 DFQATT, CDR2 SNEGSKA (reference sequence). V lost 0 bases and J 12 bases, leaving 15 bases between the germline ends. This CDR3 has 13 residues. The CDR3 is CSARDLIDEMQFF. The DNA for the CDR3 is TGCAGTGCTAGAGATCTTATAGACGAGATGCAGTTCTTC.

In its sample, this clonotype was seen many times. The chain employs TRBV5-1 and TRBJ2-1, with TRBD2 as a possible D gene (5 bases). This CDR3 contains 15 residues. Germline assignment: CDR1 SGHRS and CDR2 YFSETQ. The V gene lost 2 bases and the J gene lost 4 bases, with 13 bases spanning the gap. This chain's CDR3 is CASSFASSLYNEQFF. The CDR3 bases are TGCGCCAGCAGCTTCGCTAGCTCGCTGTACAATGAGCAGTTCTTC.

This clonotype has a count of ten or more. The rearrangement links TRBV5-1 to TRBJ2-2; 7 positions match TRBD1. Germline lookup yields CDR1 SGHRS and CDR2 YFSETQ. The V segment lost 5 bases and the J segment 2 bases; nucleotides outside the gene matches: 9. The CDR3 has 16 amino acids. The CDR3 region is CASSPTGTENTGELFF. The CDR3 DNA is TGCGCCAGCAGTCCCACCGGGACAGAAAACACCGGGGAGCTGTTTTTT. Full variable domain (remainder filled in from reference TRBV5-1 and TRBJ2-2): KAGVTQTPRYLIKTRGQQVTLSCSPISGHRSVSWYQQTPGQGLQFLFEYFSETQRNKGNFPGRFSGRQFSNSRSEMNVSTLELGDSALYLCASSPTGTENTGELFFGEGSRLTVL.

This clonotype has only a few counts. This rearrangement joins TRBV20-1 to TRBJ2-7; TRBD2 aligns across 9 bases. Germline V lookup: CDR1 DFQATT, CDR2 SNEGSKA (reference sequence). The CDR3 consists of 14 residues. The ends lost 3 bases at V and 7 bases at J; junction bases unmatched: 10. DNA of the CDR3: TGCAGTGCTAGTCGGGCGGGAGGGCCGGGGGAGCAGTACTTC. As protein: CSASRAGGPGEQYF.

This clonotype appeared a few times. The chain carries TRBV11-2 and TRBJ2-2; 10 bases fit TRBD1. The CDR3 loop spans 15 amino acids. Germline trimming cut 4 bases from V and 8 bases from J; bases unmatched to any gene: 7. Germline CDR1 SGHAT, CDR2 FQNNGV. The CDR3 nucleotides read TGTGCCAGCAGCTGGGGACAGGGGATAGGTGGGGAGCTGTTTTTT. The encoded protein is CASSWGQGIGGELFF.

The V and J genes are TRBV11-2 and TRBJ2-3, with 15 bases lining up with TRBD2. The CDR3 spans 17 residues. Germline assignment: CDR1 SGHAT and CDR2 FQNNGV. Trimming removed 0 bases from V and 4 bases from J; junction bases left unmatched: 2. The CDR3 is CASSLDRTSGRADTQYF. CDR3 DNA: TGTGCCAGCAGCTTAGACCGGACTAGCGGGAGGGCAGATACGCAGTATTTT.

This clonotype was seen a handful of times. The J gene is TRBJ2-2, the V gene TRBV18; 8 nucleotides align to TRBD1. The CDR3 has 14 amino acids. Germline values: CDR1 KGHSH, CDR2 LQKENI. Losses at the gene ends were 6 bases for V and 3 bases for J; bases not matched to a gene: 3. The CDR3 sequence is CASSKGQDTGELFF. The CDR3 coding sequence is TGTGCCAGCTCCAAGGGACAGGACACCGGGGAGCTGTTTTTT.

V usage is TRBV11-2 and J usage is TRBJ1-2; D gene ambiguous. The CDR3 is 14 residues long. Germline CDR1 SGHAT, CDR2 FQNNGV. The V end was cut by 4 bases, the J end by 4 bases, with 13 bases between. CDR3 sequence reads: CASSSSLTVYGYTF. The DNA of the CDR3 is TGTGCCAGCAGCTCCTCGCTTACTGTCTATGGCTACACCTTC. Full variable domain (outside the CDR3, taken from reference TRBV11-2 and TRBJ1-2): EAGVAQSPRYKIIEKRQSVAFWCNPISGHATLYWYQQILGQGPKLLIQFQNNGVVDDSQLPKDRFSAERLKGVDSTLKIQPAKLEDSAVYLCASSSSLTVYGYTFGSGTRLTVV.

This clonotype was seen a few times. CDR3 amino acids: CAISESPSQDTEAFF. In DNA form, the CDR3 reads TGTGCCATCAGTGAGTCCCCTAGCCAGGACACTGAAGCTTTCTTT. This chain joins TRBV10-3 and TRBJ1-1, with no clear D. The CDR3 loop spans 15 amino acids. Deletions cut 0 bases from V and 3 bases from J, with 11 bases between. CDR1 ENHRY and CDR2 SYGVKD come from the germline V gene.

The table lists this clonotype with a few counts. The chain is built from TRBV7-6 and TRBJ1-2; weak D call: TRBD1 (6 bases). V lost 6 bases to trimming and J lost 8 bases, with 16 bases between them. CDR3 length: 13 residues. Germline CDR1 and CDR2: SGHVS and FNYEAQ. In DNA form, the CDR3 reads TGTGCCAGCAGTACAGAGGGGGGCAGAGGCTACACCTTC. It specifies CASSTEGGRGYTF.

This rearrangement joins TRBV11-2 to TRBJ1-3; D call uncertain. The CDR3 covers 14 residues. V lost 1 base, J lost 2 bases, and 6 bases lay in between. Germline V CDR1 and CDR2: SGHAT, FQNNGV. The CDR3 sequence: CASSLVGPGNTIYF. The CDR3 DNA reads as TGTGCCAGCAGCTTAGTAGGCCCTGGAAACACCATATATTTT.

This clonotype showed up just a few times. The V and J genes are TRBV29-1 and TRBJ2-7; a weak D match, TRBD1 (5 bases). Trimming removed 8 bases at V and 3 bases at J, with 17 bases between. This CDR3 comprises 13 residues. Germline CDR1 is SQVTM and CDR2 is ANQGSEA. CDR3 region: CSTGHRIYYEQYV. Written as DNA, the CDR3 is TGCAGCACTGGCCACAGGATCTACTACGAGCAGTACGTC.

The rearrangement uses TRBV19 and TRBJ2-6; TRBD1 matches at 8 bases. The V and J ends lost 4 bases and 0 bases, in that order; junction bases with no gene match: 11. The germline V gene has CDR1 LNHDA and CDR2 SQIVND (reference sequence). The CDR3 runs 19 residues. CDR3 in amino acids: CASSTDRVYTSSGANVLTF. The CDR3 nucleotides read TGTGCCAGTAGTACGGACAGGGTCTATACCAGCTCTGGGGCCAACGTCCTGACTTTC.

This chain joins TRBV3-1 and TRBJ1-5, with D possibly TRBD1 on 5 matching bases. Germline V CDR1 and CDR2: LGHDT, YNNKEL (reference sequence). CDR3 length: 14 residues. V lost 1 base to trimming and J lost 4 bases, with 8 bases between them. CDR3 bases: TGTGCCAGCAGCCAAGGGGAGGGGAATCAGCCCCAGCATTTT. It translates to CASSQGEGNQPQHF.

There are a few counts of this clonotype. This sequence joins TRBV5-1 and TRBJ2-1; D call uncertain. Per germline, CDR1 SGHRS and CDR2 YFSETQ. The CDR3 contains 17 residues. Trimming took 0 bases from V and 0 from J, leaving 13 bases between them. Written as DNA, the CDR3 is TGCGCCAGCAGCTTGGCCTCAAGGAAAAGCTCCTACAATGAGCAGTTCTTC. Its protein is CASSLASRKSSYNEQFF.

This clonotype was recorded at least ten times. This sequence joins TRBV6-4 and TRBJ2-1; 11 bases match TRBD2. The V and J ends lost 5 bases and 7 bases, in that order; junction bases with no gene match: 7. The CDR3 extends over 15 amino acids. Germline V gives CDR1 MRHNA, CDR2 SNTAGT. CDR3 nucleotide sequence: TGTGCCAGCAGTTCACTAGCGGGAGATTTGAATGAGCAGTTCTTC. This encodes CASSSLAGDLNEQFF.

DNA of the CDR3: TGTGCCAGCAGTGAAGAGGGTGGCTACCACACTGAAGCTTTCTTT. Its protein is CASSEEGGYHTEAFF. This rearrangement joins TRBV2 to TRBJ1-1; D not resolved. V dropped 1 base and J dropped 3 bases, with 12 bases sitting between them. This CDR3 has 15 amino acids. Germline V gene sequence: CDR1 SNHLY, CDR2 FYNNEI.

This clonotype appeared many times. The chain links TRBV29-1 to TRBJ2-1; D is perhaps TRBD1 (6 bases). The germline V and J ends were trimmed by 3 bases and 3 bases, with 9 bases remaining between them. The CDR3 extends over 13 amino acids. Germline assignment: CDR1 SQVTM and CDR2 ANQGSEA. CDR3 sequence: CSVESDSYNEQFF. Written as DNA, the CDR3 is TGCAGCGTTGAGTCGGACAGCTACAATGAGCAGTTCTTC.

This clonotype has more than one count but fewer than ten. The chain couples TRBV4-1 to TRBJ1-1; tentative D call: TRBD1 (5 bases). V was clipped by 0 bases and J by 6 bases, with 8 bases between them. Germline V gene data show CDR1 as MGHRA and CDR2 as YSYEKL. This CDR3 spans 13 amino acids. The CDR3 here is CASSQEDRPEAFF. The DNA for the CDR3 is TGCGCCAGCAGCCAAGAAGACAGACCTGAAGCTTTCTTT.

The chain couples TRBV12-5 to TRBJ2-1; the D is unclear. V was cut by 7 bases and J by 3 bases, with 10 bases left in between. Germline CDR1 is LGHNT and CDR2 is FRNRAP. The CDR3 spans 13 residues. DNA of the CDR3: TGTGCTAGTGCCTTGGGCGACTACAATGAGCAGTTCTTC. Its translation is CASALGDYNEQFF.

This clonotype was seen more than once but under ten times. Here the CDR3 reads CSAQVLNVEQFF. The CDR3 DNA sequence: TGCAGTGCTCAGGTCCTAAATGTGGAGCAGTTCTTC. The genes are TRBV20-1 and TRBJ2-1, with no clear D. The V end lost 5 bases, the J end lost 10 bases, and 15 bases lay between the germline ends. Germline V gene lookup returns CDR1 DFQATT and CDR2 SNEGSKA (reference sequence). The length of the CDR3 is 12 residues.

At least ten counts were recorded for this clonotype. The gene calls are TRBV20-1 and TRBJ2-1, with D uncertain. Germline V gene lookup returns CDR1 DFQATT and CDR2 SNEGSKA (reference sequence). This CDR3 region has 15 residues. Trimming took 0 bases from V and 3 from J, leaving 12 bases between them. For the CDR3, the DNA is TGCAGTGCTAGAGATCAGGAGCGAAGCTACAATGAGCAGTTCTTC. Amino acid sequence: CSARDQERSYNEQFF.

The rearrangement links TRBV7-8 to TRBJ2-7; 11 bases match TRBD2. The V and J ends lost 5 bases and 3 bases, in that order; junction bases with no gene match: 6. Germline CDR1 reads SGHVS; CDR2 reads FQNEAQ. This CDR3 comprises 15 residues. The CDR3 DNA reads TGTGCCAGCAGCCCCTCTAGCGGGGGGTTCTACGAGCAGTACGTC. This translates into CASSPSSGGFYEQYV.

This clonotype occurred many times. This sequence joins TRBV29-1 and TRBJ2-3, with 7 bases lining up with TRBD2. Germline lookup yields CDR1 SQVTM and CDR2 ANQGSEA. The V segment lost 7 bases and the J segment 0 bases; nucleotides outside the gene matches: 10. This CDR3 contains 15 residues. DNA for the CDR3: TGCAGCGGAAGAGTGGCAGCGGGGAGCACAGATACGCAGTATTTT. This sequence encodes CSGRVAAGSTDTQYF.

This clonotype has just a few counts. The chain carries TRBV27 and TRBJ2-2; D not certain. CDR1 is MNHEY and CDR2 is SMNVEV in the germline V gene (reference sequence). The V and J ends lost 6 bases and 4 bases respectively, with 12 bases between them. The CDR3 loop spans 14 amino acids. CDR3 region: CASSPSMTTGELFF. CDR3 nucleotides: TGTGCCAGCAGCCCTTCGATGACCACCGGGGAGCTGTTTTTT.

This chain joins TRBV12-3 or TRBV12-4 and TRBJ2-1, with D maybe TRBD1 (7 bases). The V gene lost 2 bases and the J gene lost 6 bases, with 11 bases spanning the gap. The CDR3 consists of 14 residues. In DNA form, the CDR3 reads TGTGCCAGCAGTTTACCAGGGGGGCCCAATGAGCAGTTCTTC. This encodes CASSLPGGPNEQFF.

There are many counts of this clonotype. An end of the junction differs from the germline gene, which may be a read error. This chain uses TRBV28 with TRBJ2-1, with 9 positions matching TRBD2. CDR3 length: 17 amino acids. From germline, CDR1 is MDHEN and CDR2 SYDVKM. For the CDR3, the DNA is TGTGCCAGCGGTTTGGGACTAGCCTCAAGCTCCTACAATGAGCAGTTCTTC. Residues: CASGLGLASSSYNEQFF.

V usage is TRBV20-1 and J usage is TRBJ2-3; 7 bases line up with TRBD2. This CDR3 spans 17 amino acids. CDR1 is DFQATT and CDR2 is SNEGSKA in the germline V gene (reference sequence). The J segment lost 0 bases and the V segment lost 1 base, leaving 10 bases of the junction unmatched. This chain's CDR3 is CSARVPGSGLSTDTQYF. For the CDR3, the DNA is TGCAGTGCTAGAGTGCCCGGTAGCGGGCTGAGCACAGATACGCAGTATTTT.

This clonotype was seen repeatedly, ten times or more. The rearrangement joins TRBV24-1 to TRBJ2-2, with 9 bases matching TRBD1. From germline, CDR1 is KGHDR and CDR2 SFDVKD. V lost 3 bases and J lost 5; bases outside the gene matches: 6. The CDR3 runs to 16 residues. The CDR3 sequence is CATSDPGQGRTGELFF. As DNA, the CDR3 is TGTGCCACCAGTGATCCCGGACAGGGGAGGACCGGGGAGCTGTTTTTT.